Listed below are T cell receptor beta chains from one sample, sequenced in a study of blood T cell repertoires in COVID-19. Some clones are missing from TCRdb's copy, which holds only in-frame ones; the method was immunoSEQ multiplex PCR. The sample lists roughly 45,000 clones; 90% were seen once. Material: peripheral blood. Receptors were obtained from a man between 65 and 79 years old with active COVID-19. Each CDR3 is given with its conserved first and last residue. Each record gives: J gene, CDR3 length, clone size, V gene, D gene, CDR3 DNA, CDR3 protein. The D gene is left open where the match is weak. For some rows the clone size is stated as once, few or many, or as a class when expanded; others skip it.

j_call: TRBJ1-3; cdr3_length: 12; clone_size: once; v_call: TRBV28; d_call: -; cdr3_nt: TGTGCCAGCAGGGGGAGGGGAAACACCATATATTTT; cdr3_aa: CASRGRGNTIYF
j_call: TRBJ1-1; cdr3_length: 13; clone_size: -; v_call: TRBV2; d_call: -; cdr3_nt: TGTGCCAGCAGTCGGCAGGGGAACACTGAAGCTTTCTTT; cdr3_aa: CASSRQGNTEAFF
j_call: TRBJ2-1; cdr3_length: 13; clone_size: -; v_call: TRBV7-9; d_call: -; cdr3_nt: TGTGCCAGCAGCTTGTCCTCTCCTACGGAGCAGTTCTTC; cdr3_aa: CASSLSSPTEQFF
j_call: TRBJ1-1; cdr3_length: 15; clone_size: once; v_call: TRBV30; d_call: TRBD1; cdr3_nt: TGTGCCTGGATCGGACAGGGGGCGCGAAACACTGAAGCTTTCTTT; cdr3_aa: CAWIGQGARNTEAFF
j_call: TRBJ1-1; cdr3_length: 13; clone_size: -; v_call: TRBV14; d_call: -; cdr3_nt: TGTGCCAGCAGCCAAAAGCGAAACACTGAAGCTTTCTTT; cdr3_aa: CASSQKRNTEAFF
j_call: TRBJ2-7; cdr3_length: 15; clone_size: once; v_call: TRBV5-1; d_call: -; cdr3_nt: TGCGCCAGCAGCTTGGGGGAGCTAGTTCGATACGAGCAGTACTTC; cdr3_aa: CASSLGELVRYEQYF
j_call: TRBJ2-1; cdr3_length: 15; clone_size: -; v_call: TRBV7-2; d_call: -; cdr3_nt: TGTGCCAGCAGCTTAGCGATACTGGCCTACAATGAGCAGTTCTTC; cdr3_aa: CASSLAILAYNEQFF
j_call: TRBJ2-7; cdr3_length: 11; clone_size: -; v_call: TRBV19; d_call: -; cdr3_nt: TGTGCCAGTAGCAGCTCCTACGAGCAGTACTTC; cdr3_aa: CASSSSYEQYF
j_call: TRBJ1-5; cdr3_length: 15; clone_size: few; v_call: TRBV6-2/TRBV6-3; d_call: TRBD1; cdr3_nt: TGTGCCAGCAGTTACTGGACAGGTATCAATCAGCCCCAGCATTTT; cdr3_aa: CASSYWTGINQPQHF
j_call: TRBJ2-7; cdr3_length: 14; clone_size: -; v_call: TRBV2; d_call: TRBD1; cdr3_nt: TGTGCCAGCAAACCGGGACAGGGATCGTACGAGCAGTACTTC; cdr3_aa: CASKPGQGSYEQYF
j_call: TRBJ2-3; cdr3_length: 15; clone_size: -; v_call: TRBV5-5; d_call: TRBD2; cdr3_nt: TGTGCCAGCAGCACGCTAGCGGGAGCCACAGATACGCAGTATTTT; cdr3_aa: CASSTLAGATDTQYF
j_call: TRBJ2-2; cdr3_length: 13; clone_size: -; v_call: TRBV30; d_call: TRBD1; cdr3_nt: TGTGCCTGGGCGGGACAGGGTAACGGGGAGCTGTTTTTT; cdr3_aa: CAWAGQGNGELFF
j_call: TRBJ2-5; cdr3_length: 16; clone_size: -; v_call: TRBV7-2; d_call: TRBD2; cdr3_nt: TGTGCCAGCAGCTTAGTACTAGCGGCGTACCAAGAGACCCAGTACTTC; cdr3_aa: CASSLVLAAYQETQYF
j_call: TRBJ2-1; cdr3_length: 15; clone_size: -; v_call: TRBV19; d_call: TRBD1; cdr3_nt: TGTGCCAGTAGTACCCCCGGGACAGGGAACAATGAGCAGTTCTTC; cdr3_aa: CASSTPGTGNNEQFF
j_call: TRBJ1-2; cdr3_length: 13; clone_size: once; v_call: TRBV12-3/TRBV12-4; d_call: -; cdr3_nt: TGTGCCAGCAGTAACGGACAGACGTGGGGCTACACCTTC; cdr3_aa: CASSNGQTWGYTF
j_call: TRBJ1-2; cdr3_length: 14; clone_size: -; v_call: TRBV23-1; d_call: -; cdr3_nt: TGCGCCAGCAGTCATCAGGGGCGGTACTATGGCTACACCTTC; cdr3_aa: CASSHQGRYYGYTF
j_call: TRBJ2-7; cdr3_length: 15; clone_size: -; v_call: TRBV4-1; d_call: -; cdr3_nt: TGCGCCAGCAGCCAAGGCCTGGGACAAGACTACGAGCAGTACTTC; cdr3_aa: CASSQGLGQDYEQYF
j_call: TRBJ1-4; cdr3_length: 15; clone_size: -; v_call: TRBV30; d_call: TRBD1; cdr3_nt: TGTGCCTGGAGTGTATTGACAGGGGGCTATGAAAAACTGTTTTTT; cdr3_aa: CAWSVLTGGYEKLFF
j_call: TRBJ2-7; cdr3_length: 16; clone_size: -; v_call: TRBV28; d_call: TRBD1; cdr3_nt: TGTGCCAGCAGTCTCATCCCGGGACAGGGGGTTTACGAGCAGTACTTC; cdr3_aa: CASSLIPGQGVYEQYF
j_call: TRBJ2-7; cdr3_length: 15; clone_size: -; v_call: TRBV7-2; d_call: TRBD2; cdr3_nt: TGTGCCAGCAGCTTAAGCGGGAGGGGGACCTACGAGCAGTACTTC; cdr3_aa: CASSLSGRGTYEQYF
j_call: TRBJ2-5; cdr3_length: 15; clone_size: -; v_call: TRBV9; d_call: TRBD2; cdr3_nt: TGTGCCAGCAGCGTCAGCCTAGCGGGGGAAGAGACCCAGTACTTC; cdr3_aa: CASSVSLAGEETQYF
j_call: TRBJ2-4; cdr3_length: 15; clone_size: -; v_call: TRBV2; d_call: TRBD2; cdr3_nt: TGTGCCAGCAGTCCAATAGCGGGGGGGCGGCGGATTCAGTACTTC; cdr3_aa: CASSPIAGGRRIQYF
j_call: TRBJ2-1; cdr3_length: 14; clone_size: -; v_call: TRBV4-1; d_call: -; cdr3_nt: TGCGCCAGCAGCCAAGTAGGGGGGGGTAATGAGCAGTTCTTC; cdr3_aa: CASSQVGGGNEQFF
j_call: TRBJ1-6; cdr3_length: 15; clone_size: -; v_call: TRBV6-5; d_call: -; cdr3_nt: TGTGCCAGCAGCCCCTGGAGCTCCTATAATTCACCCCTCCACTTT; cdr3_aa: CASSPWSSYNSPLHF
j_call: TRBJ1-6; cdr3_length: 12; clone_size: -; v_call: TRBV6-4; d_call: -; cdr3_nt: TGTGCCAGCAGAGGAGGGGGGGGGCCCCTCCACTTT; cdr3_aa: CASRGGGGPLHF
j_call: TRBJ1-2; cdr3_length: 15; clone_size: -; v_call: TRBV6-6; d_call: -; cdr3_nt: TGTGCCAGCAGTTCCCCCAGGGACTCCGGCTATGGCTACACCTTC; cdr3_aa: CASSSPRDSGYGYTF
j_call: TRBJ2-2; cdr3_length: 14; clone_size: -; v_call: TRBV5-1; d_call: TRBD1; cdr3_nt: TGCGCCAGCAGCTGGACAGGGGGCAACGGGGAGCTGTTTTTT; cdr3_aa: CASSWTGGNGELFF
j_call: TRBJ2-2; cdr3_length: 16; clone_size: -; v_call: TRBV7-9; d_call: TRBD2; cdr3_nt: TGTGCCAGCAGCTTAGCGGGGACTAGTATGGCCGGGGAGCTGTTTTTT; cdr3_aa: CASSLAGTSMAGELFF
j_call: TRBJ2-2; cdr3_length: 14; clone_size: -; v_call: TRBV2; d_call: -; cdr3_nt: TGTGCCAGCAGTGGAAACACAAACACCGGGGAGCTGTTTTTT; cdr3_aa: CASSGNTNTGELFF
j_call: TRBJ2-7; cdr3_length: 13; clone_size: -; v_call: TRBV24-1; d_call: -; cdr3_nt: TGTGCCACCAGTGATTACCCCCGGTCCGGGCAGTACTTC; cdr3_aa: CATSDYPRSGQYF
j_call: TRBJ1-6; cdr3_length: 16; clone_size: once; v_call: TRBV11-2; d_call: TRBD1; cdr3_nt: TGTGCCAGCAGCATCACAGGGGAACGTCCTAATTCACCCCTCCACTTT; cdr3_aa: CASSITGERPNSPLHF